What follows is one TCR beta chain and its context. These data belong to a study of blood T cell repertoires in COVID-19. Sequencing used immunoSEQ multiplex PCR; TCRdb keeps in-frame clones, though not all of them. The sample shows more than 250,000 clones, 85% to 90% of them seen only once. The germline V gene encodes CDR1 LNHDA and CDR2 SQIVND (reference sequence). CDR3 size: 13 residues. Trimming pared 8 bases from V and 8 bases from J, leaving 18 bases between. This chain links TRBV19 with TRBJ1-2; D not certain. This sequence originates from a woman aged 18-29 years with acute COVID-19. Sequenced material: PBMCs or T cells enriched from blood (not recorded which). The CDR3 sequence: CASGPPEQTGYTF. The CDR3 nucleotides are TGTGCCAGTGGCCCGCCGGAGCAAACCGGCTACACCTTC.